The text below deals with one T cell receptor (beta chain). The target of this receptor is not known. Base qualities are not recorded, but no much larger clone differs from it by a single base. Receptor libraries were prepared by the immunoSEQ multiplex PCR assay. The clones in this table, taken by TCRdb from immuneACCESS, are in-frame only. Not every clone is retained; where verified, under half of the shortfall comes from an unresolved V gene, and the cause of the rest is unknown. A total of tens of thousands of clones appear in this sample, about nine tenths of them only once. 1.4% of the sample goes to the ten largest clones. The record originates from a study of T cell changes during pregnancy in multiple sclerosis (dated by TCRdb to the late 2010s). Broadly, across the study: Changes in the T cell repertoire over the course of pregnancy were examined in this study in women with multiple sclerosis.

In the germline V gene, CDR1 corresponds to SGHTA and CDR2 to FQGNSA. Relative to germline, V is 1 base shorter and J is 5 bases shorter, with 15 bases between their ends. Inclusive of the bounding cysteine and phenylalanine, the CDR3 is 16 residues long. Kept here is only the CDR3 DNA, which spans 48 bases and is read in frame from base 1. Recombination connected TRBV7-2 to TRBJ2-1; TRBD2 is a weak D gene call, 6 bases matching. Sequencing was performed on peripheral blood, taken in the third trimester of pregnancy. The source is a female donor with multiple sclerosis, enrolled in a pregnancy study. The sequenced DNA: TGTGCCAGCAGCTTAGTGAGCCTAGCGTCCCACAATGAGCAGTTCTTC. Translated, it reads CASSLVSLASHNEQFF.